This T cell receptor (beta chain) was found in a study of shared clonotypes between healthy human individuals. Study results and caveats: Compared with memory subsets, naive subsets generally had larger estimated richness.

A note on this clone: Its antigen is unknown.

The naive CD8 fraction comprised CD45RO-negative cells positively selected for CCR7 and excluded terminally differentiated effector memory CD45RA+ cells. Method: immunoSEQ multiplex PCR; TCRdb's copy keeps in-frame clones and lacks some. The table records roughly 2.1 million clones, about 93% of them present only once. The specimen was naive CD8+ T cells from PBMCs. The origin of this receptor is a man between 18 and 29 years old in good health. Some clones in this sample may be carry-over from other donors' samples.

This CDR3 is CASSSISHRGGAFNEQFF. CDR3 nucleotides: TGTGCCAGCAGCTCTATCTCCCATCGCGGAGGAGCCTTTAATGAGCAGTTCTTC. The gene calls are TRBV7-2 and TRBJ2-1, with D maybe TRBD2 (5 bases). CDR1 SGHTA and CDR2 FQGNSA come from the germline V gene. Trimming cost V 4 bases and J 7 bases, with 26 bases left between them. The CDR3 contains 18 residues.